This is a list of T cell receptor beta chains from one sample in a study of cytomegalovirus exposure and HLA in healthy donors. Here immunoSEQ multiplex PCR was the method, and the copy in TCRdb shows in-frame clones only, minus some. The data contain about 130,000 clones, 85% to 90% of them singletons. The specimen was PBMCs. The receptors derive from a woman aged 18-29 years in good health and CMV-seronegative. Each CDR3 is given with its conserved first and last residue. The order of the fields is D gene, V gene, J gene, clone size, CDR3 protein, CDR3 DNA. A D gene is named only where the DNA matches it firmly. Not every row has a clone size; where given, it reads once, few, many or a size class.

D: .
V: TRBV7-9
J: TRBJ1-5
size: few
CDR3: CASSTGLGNQPQHF
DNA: TGTGCCAGCAGCACAGGGTTGGGCAATCAGCCCCAGCATTTT

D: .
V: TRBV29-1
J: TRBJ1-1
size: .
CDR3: CSVGHMNTEAFF
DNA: TGCAGCGTTGGACACATGAACACTGAAGCTTTCTTT

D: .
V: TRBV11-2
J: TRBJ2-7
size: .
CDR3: CASSPTNRRRVETYEQYF
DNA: TGTGCCAGCAGCCCGACGAATCGGCGGCGGGTCGAAACCTACGAGCAGTACTTC

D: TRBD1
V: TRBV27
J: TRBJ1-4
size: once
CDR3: CASAGDRFREKLFF
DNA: TGTGCCAGCGCGGGGGACAGGTTCCGAGAAAAACTGTTTTTT

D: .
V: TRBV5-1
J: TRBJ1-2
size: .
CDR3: CASSSLPGGYGYTF
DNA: TGCGCCAGCAGCTCGCTCCCCGGGGGCTATGGCTACACCTTC

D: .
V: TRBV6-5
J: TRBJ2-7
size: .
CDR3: CASSPRGAGDEQYF
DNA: TGTGCCAGCAGCCCCCGCGGGGCCGGGGACGAGCAGTACTTC

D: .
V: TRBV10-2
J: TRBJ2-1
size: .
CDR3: CASRNPRGPNAGEQFF
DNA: TGCGCCAGCCGAAATCCCAGGGGACCAAACGCCGGTGAGCAGTTCTTC

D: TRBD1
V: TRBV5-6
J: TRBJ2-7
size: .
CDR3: CASSFRDRGSEQYF
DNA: TGTGCCAGCAGCTTCCGGGACAGGGGCAGCGAGCAGTACTTC

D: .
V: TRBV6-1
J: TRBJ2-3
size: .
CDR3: CASSDRGHAGDTQYF
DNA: TGTGCCAGCAGTGATCGGGGACACGCAGGAGATACGCAGTATTTT

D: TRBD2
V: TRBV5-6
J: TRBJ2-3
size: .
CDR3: CASSKGTSGGSLTDTQYF
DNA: TGTGCCAGCAGCAAAGGGACTAGCGGGGGGTCGCTCACAGATACGCAGTATTTT

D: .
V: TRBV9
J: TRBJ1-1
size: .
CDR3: CASSVKTGPNTEAFF
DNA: TGTGCCAGCAGCGTTAAGACAGGACCTAACACTGAAGCTTTCTTT

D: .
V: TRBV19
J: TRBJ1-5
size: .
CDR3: CASSPSTGISNQPQHF
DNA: TGTGCCAGTAGTCCGAGTACAGGGATAAGCAATCAGCCCCAGCATTTT

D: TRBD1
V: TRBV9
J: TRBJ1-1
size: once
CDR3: CASSAVGTGVNTEAFF
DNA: TGTGCCAGCAGCGCCGTGGGGACAGGGGTTAACACTGAAGCTTTCTTT

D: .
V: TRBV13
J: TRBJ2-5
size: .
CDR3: CASSPRLAEQETQYF
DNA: TGTGCCAGCAGCCCCCGGTTAGCGGAACAAGAGACCCAGTACTTC

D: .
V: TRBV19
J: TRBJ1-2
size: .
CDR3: CASTDRRYGYTF
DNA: TGTGCCAGTACGGACAGAAGATATGGCTACACCTTC

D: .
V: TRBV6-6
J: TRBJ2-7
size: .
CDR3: CASSYSVTAYEQYF
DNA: TGTGCCAGCAGTTACTCGGTTACAGCCTACGAGCAGTACTTC

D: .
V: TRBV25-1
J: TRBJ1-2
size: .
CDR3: CASRGQRSSNYGYTF
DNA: TGTGCCAGCAGAGGACAGCGCTCTTCTAACTATGGCTACACCTTC

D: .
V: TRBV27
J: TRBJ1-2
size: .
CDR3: CASSLSPEGVRVYGYTF
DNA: TGTGCCAGCAGTTTATCCCCCGAAGGGGTTCGTGTCTATGGCTACACCTTC

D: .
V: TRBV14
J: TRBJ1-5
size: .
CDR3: CASSQAVRDQPQHF
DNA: TGTGCCAGCAGCCAAGCGGTCCGGGATCAGCCCCAGCATTTT

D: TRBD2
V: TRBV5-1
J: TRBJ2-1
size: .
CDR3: CASSETSGPRNEQFF
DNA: TGCGCCAGCAGCGAAACTAGCGGCCCCAGGAATGAGCAGTTCTTC

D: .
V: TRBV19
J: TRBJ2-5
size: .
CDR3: CASSRDRAGLETQYF
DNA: TGTGCCAGTAGTAGAGATAGAGCCGGTTTGGAGACCCAGTACTTC

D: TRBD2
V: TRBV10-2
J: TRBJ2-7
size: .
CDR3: CKVGGGVSYEQYF
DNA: TGCAAGGTGGGCGGGGGGGTATCCTACGAGCAGTACTTC

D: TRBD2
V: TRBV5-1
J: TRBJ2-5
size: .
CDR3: CASNAAGGESETQYF
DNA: TGCGCCAGCAACGCGGCGGGGGGGGAGTCAGAGACCCAGTACTTC

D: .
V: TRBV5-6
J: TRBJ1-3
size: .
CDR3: CASSLGTGSDF
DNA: TGTGCCAGCAGCTTAGGAACAGGTTCAGACTTT

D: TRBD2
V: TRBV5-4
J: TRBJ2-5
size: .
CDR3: CASSPLRSGGGGETQYF
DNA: TGTGCCAGCAGTCCTCTTAGGTCCGGGGGGGGTGGAGAGACCCAGTACTTC